One and the same sample provided the 18 T cell receptor beta chains below, sequenced in a study of cytomegalovirus exposure and HLA in healthy donors. The PCR made use of 60 Vbeta and 13 Jbeta primers. Here immunoSEQ multiplex PCR was the method, and the copy in TCRdb shows in-frame clones only, minus some. The table records under 150,000 clones, approximately 74% of them present only once. Sequenced sample: PBMCs. The source of these receptors is a woman aged 40 to 50 in good health and CMV-seropositive.

The rearrangement joins TRBV11-3 to TRBJ2-7; 14 nucleotides line up with TRBD2. Germline assignment: CDR1 SGHNT and CDR2 YENEEA. Losses at the gene ends were 5 bases for V and 10 bases for J; bases not matched to a gene: 4. The CDR3 length is 13 residues. CDR3 loop: CASSGGTSGSQYF. CDR3 in DNA: TGTGCCAGCAGCGGGGGGACTAGCGGGAGTCAGTACTTC.

This clone was recorded once. The CDR3 region is CASSLVEGYRSYGYTF. CDR3 DNA sequence: TGTGCCAGTAGTTTAGTGGAGGGCTATCGTAGCTATGGCTACACCTTC. The V gene is TRBV19, the J gene TRBJ1-2; D gene uncertain. The CDR3 consists of 16 residues. The V gene's germline CDR1 is LNHDA and CDR2 SQIVND (reference sequence). Trimming took 5 bases from V and 4 from J, leaving 20 bases between them.

The chain links TRBV5-1 to TRBJ2-2; no clear D gene. The CDR3 sequence is 17 residues long. V gave up 0 bases and J gave up 1 base, with 13 bases separating them. Germline V gives CDR1 SGHRS, CDR2 YFSETQ. The CDR3, as DNA: TGCGCCAGCAGCTTGGACTACCCCGGCATGAACACCGGGGAGCTGTTTTTT. It translates to CASSLDYPGMNTGELFF.

This rearrangement joins TRBV15 to TRBJ2-2; 10 bases map to TRBD1. The trim removed 3 bases at V and 6 bases at J, leaving 4 bases unmatched. CDR1 is LNHNV and CDR2 is YYDKDF in the germline V gene (reference sequence). The CDR3 consists of 15 residues. CDR3 nucleotides: TGTGCCACCAGCAGGGGACAGGGGAGTGCCGGGGAGCTGTTTTTT. Protein: CATSRGQGSAGELFF.

The chain recombines TRBV7-2 with TRBJ1-6; D is possibly TRBD1 (6 bases). Germline lookup yields CDR1 SGHTA and CDR2 FQGNSA. The CDR3 has 16 amino acids. V was cut by 5 bases and J by 6 bases, with 17 bases left in between. The CDR3 coding sequence is TGTGCCAGCAGCCCAGTGGGCAGGGGTGTTAATTCACCCCTCCACTTT. Translation gives CASSPVGRGVNSPLHF.

V gene TRBV6-5 combines with J gene TRBJ1-2, with 9 bases matching TRBD1. The junction had 7 bases not matched to a gene; V was cut back by 4 bases and J by 7 bases. Germline CDR1 reads MNHEY; CDR2 reads SVGAGI. The CDR3 has 14 amino acids. DNA of the CDR3: TGTGCCAGCAGTTCCCGGGACAGGGAAAGTGGCTACACCTTC. This gives the protein CASSSRDRESGYTF.

The chain links TRBV5-4 to TRBJ2-2; 10 positions match TRBD1. V trimming: 4 bases; J trimming: 6 bases; junction bases outside the gene matches: 6. The germline V gene encodes CDR1 SGHNT and CDR2 YYREEE (reference sequence). This CDR3 spans 15 amino acids. The CDR3 spells CASSSRDRGAGELFF. DNA of the CDR3: TGTGCCAGCAGCAGCCGGGACAGGGGCGCCGGGGAGCTGTTTTTT.

This clone showed up just once. V gene TRBV2 combines with J gene TRBJ2-2, with TRBD2 matching over 7 bases. V lost 3 bases, J lost 5 bases, and 3 bases stayed unmatched. This CDR3 is built from 14 residues. In germline, CDR1 is SNHLY, CDR2 FYNNEI. CDR3 sequence reads: CASSDHSGTGELFF. In nucleotides, the CDR3 is TGTGCCAGCAGTGACCATAGCGGGACCGGGGAGCTGTTTTTT.

The chain joins TRBV30 to TRBJ2-2; D is ambiguous. Germline V gene data show CDR1 as GTSNPN and CDR2 as SVGIG (reference sequence). Deletions cut 0 bases from V and 7 bases from J, with 9 bases between. The CDR3 is 13 amino acids. The CDR3 loop reads CAWSVRSNGELFF. The CDR3 coding sequence is TGTGCCTGGAGTGTACGTAGCAACGGGGAGCTGTTTTTT. Complete variable domain (other parts from reference TRBV30 and TRBJ2-2): SQTIHQWPATLVQPVGSPLSLECTVEGTSNPNLYWYRQAAGRGLQLLFYSVGIGQISSEVPQNLSASRPQDRQFILSSKKLLLSDSGFYLCAWSVRSNGELFFGEGSRLTVL.

The chain combines TRBV30 with TRBJ1-1, with D maybe TRBD1 (5 bases). The CDR3 is made up of 11 amino acids. The germline CDR1 and CDR2 sequences are GTSNPN and SVGIG (reference sequence). V dropped 8 bases and J dropped 6 bases, with 13 bases sitting between them. As DNA, the CDR3 is TGTGCCACCCGACAACAGGCTGAAGCTTTCTTT. Its translation is CATRQQAEAFF. Drawing the rest from reference TRBV30 and TRBJ1-1, the complete variable domain is SQTIHQWPATLVQPVGSPLSLECTVEGTSNPNLYWYRQAAGRGLQLLFYSVGIGQISSEVPQNLSASRPQDRQFILSSKKLLLSDSGFYLCATRQQAEAFFGQGTRLTVV.

V is TRBV7-3 and J is TRBJ2-5; 10 nucleotides agree with TRBD2. The CDR3 is 13 amino acids. Per the germline V gene, CDR1 is SGHTA and CDR2 is FQGTGA. The ends lost 5 bases at V and 5 bases at J; junction bases unmatched: 2. CDR3 sequence reads: CASSQGLAETQYF. The DNA for the CDR3 is TGTGCCAGCAGCCAGGGACTAGCGGAGACCCAGTACTTC.

The chain employs TRBV21-1 and TRBJ1-2; TRBD1 is the table's D call and was not checked against the DNA. TRBV21-1 is a documented pseudogene. The CDR3 covers 20 residues. The CDR3 DNA sequence: TGTGCCAGCAGCAAAAAGAGGGCTTGGGACAGATATGTGGCTAACTATGGCTACACCTTC. Translating gives CASSKKRAWDRYVANYGYTF.

The CDR3 loop is CASSTLSGGPGHEQFF. The CDR3 DNA is TGTGCCAGCAGCACTCTCAGCGGGGGGCCGGGGCATGAGCAGTTCTTC. J is TRBJ2-1 and V is TRBV11-3, with TRBD2 identical over 9 bases. Germline V gives CDR1 SGHNT, CDR2 YENEEA. The CDR3 covers 16 residues. After removal of 5 bases from V and 8 bases from J, the junction contained 13 bases not matched to a gene. Drawing the rest from reference TRBV11-3 and TRBJ2-1, the complete variable domain is EAGVVQSPRYKIIEKKQPVAFWCNPISGHNTLYWYLQNLGQGPELLIRYENEEAVDDSQLPKDRFSAERLKGVDSTLKIQPAELGDSAVYLCASSTLSGGPGHEQFFGPGTRLTVL.

The rearrangement links TRBV15 to TRBJ2-2, with 7 bases that match TRBD2. The length of the CDR3 is 15 residues. The trim removed 3 bases at V and 0 bases at J, leaving 1 base unmatched. Germline V gene data show CDR1 as LNHNV and CDR2 as YYDKDF (reference sequence). The CDR3 DNA is TGTGCCACCAGCAGGGCGGGGGCGAACACCGGGGAGCTGTTTTTT. Translation: CATSRAGANTGELFF.

This chain links TRBV19 with TRBJ2-7; 9 bases are a match to TRBD1. CDR1 is LNHDA, CDR2 SQIVND, per germline (reference sequence). V was clipped by 8 bases and J by 3 bases; unmatched bases: 8. The CDR3 sequence is 14 residues long. The CDR3 DNA follows: TGTGCCAGTCAATCGACAGGGGGTAGCTACGAGCAGTACTTC. Translating gives CASQSTGGSYEQYF. Full variable domain (rest looked up from reference TRBV19 and TRBJ2-7): DGGITQSPKYLFRKEGQNVTLSCEQNLNHDAMYWYRQDPGQGLRLIYYSQIVNDFQKGDIAEGYSVSREKKESFPLTVTSAQKNPTAFYLCASQSTGGSYEQYFGPGTRLTVT.

V and J are TRBV18 and TRBJ2-5, with D perhaps matching TRBD2 (5 bases). Germline CDR1 KGHSH, CDR2 LQKENI. The germline V and J ends were trimmed by 0 bases and 5 bases, with 13 bases remaining between them. The CDR3 contains 15 residues. The DNA of the CDR3 is TGTGCCAGCTCACCACCAGAGCGGTCCCCGGAGACCCAGTACTTC. Its protein product is CASSPPERSPETQYF.

This clone was counted between two and nine times. The chain links TRBV6-5 to TRBJ2-7; TRBD2 agrees at 7 bases. V dropped 7 bases and J dropped 2; count of bases not matched to a gene: 11. This CDR3 comprises 15 residues. Per germline, CDR1 MNHEY and CDR2 SVGAGI. CDR3 nucleotides: TGTGCCAGCACCCCCTCCGGGGGGTCTCCCTACGAGCAGTACTTC. Protein sequence: CASTPSGGSPYEQYF.

The chain's CDR3 is CASSKFSRLAGDQETQYF. DNA for the CDR3: TGTGCCAGCAGCAAGTTCTCGAGACTAGCGGGAGACCAAGAGACCCAGTACTTC. The gene calls are TRBV21-1 and TRBJ2-5; TRBD2 reflects the table's D call only, with no check against the DNA. TRBV21-1 is a pseudogene segment. This CDR3 has 18 amino acids.